These 30 T cell receptor beta chains were sequenced from one sample in a study of T cell responses to AZD1222 COVID-19 vaccine. Data came from immunoSEQ multiplex PCR; TCRdb stores just in-frame clones and leaves some out. The profile shows 100,000 to 120,000 clones, 70% to 90% of them singletons. Sequences were derived from peripheral blood, sampled 28 days after the second AZD1222 dose. These receptors came from an adult who received the AZD1222 COVID-19 vaccine.

The J gene is TRBJ1-2, the V gene TRBV5-1, with 9 bases identical to TRBD1. The germline V gene encodes CDR1 SGHRS and CDR2 YFSETQ. The V gene end was trimmed by 3 bases and the J gene end by 3 bases; junction bases not matched to a gene: 15. CDR3 length equals 18 residues. The CDR3 DNA follows: TGCGCCAGCAGCTCGGGCATGGGAATACAGGGGGCGGACTATGGCTACACCTTC. Translated: CASSSGMGIQGADYGYTF.

The chain joins TRBV2 to TRBJ2-7; D may match TRBD1 or TRBD2 (7 bases each). Trimming cost V 4 bases and J 4 bases, with 17 bases left between them. The CDR3 consists of 15 residues. The germline gives CDR1 SNHLY, CDR2 FYNNEI. CDR3 region: CASSALQGGDYEQYF. DNA for the CDR3: TGTGCCAGCAGTGCTTTGCAGGGGGGGGATTACGAGCAGTACTTC.

The V and J genes are TRBV30 and TRBJ2-7; D might be TRBD1 (5 bases). The germline CDR1 and CDR2 sequences are GTSNPN and SVGIG (reference sequence). The CDR3 runs to 12 residues. V gave up 3 bases and J gave up 2 bases, with 8 bases separating them. The CDR3 coding sequence is TGTGCCTGGAGCACAGGAGCCTACGAGCAGTACTTC. Translated: CAWSTGAYEQYF.

V is TRBV2 and J is TRBJ2-1, with TRBD2 identical over 15 bases. With 6 bases clipped from V and 3 bases from J, the junction kept 12 bases outside the gene matches. The CDR3 runs 19 residues. CDR1 is SNHLY, CDR2 FYNNEI, per germline. The CDR3 DNA reads as TGTGCCAGCAGGAGCGGACTAGCGGGGGGGGACCGAGTCTACAATGAGCAGTTCTTC. Amino acids: CASRSGLAGGDRVYNEQFF.

The chain links TRBV4-1 to TRBJ1-1, with D possibly being TRBD1 (6 bases). The V and J ends lost 4 bases and 1 base respectively, with 19 bases between them. From germline, CDR1 is MGHRA and CDR2 YSYEKL. The CDR3 loop spans 17 amino acids. The CDR3 DNA reads TGCGCCAGCAGCCCCGAAGACAGGAGACTAGAGAACACTGAAGCTTTCTTT. This codes for CASSPEDRRLENTEAFF.

The chain carries TRBV5-1 and TRBJ2-3; 8 bases align to TRBD1. The CDR3 is 16 residues long. V lost 6 bases to trimming and J lost 0 bases; unmatched junction nucleotides: 9. Germline values: CDR1 SGHRS, CDR2 YFSETQ. Here the CDR3 reads CASIQGVSSSTDTQYF. Written as DNA, the CDR3 is TGCGCCAGCATACAGGGGGTCTCCTCTAGCACAGATACGCAGTATTTT.

V is TRBV29-1 and J is TRBJ2-6, with D hard to call. CDR3 length equals 14 residues. V was cut by 3 bases and J by 2 bases, with 8 bases left in between. CDR1 and CDR2 from the germline V gene are SQVTM and ANQGSEA. The CDR3 sequence: CSVDGIAGANVLTF. The CDR3 DNA is TGCAGCGTTGACGGAATTGCTGGGGCCAACGTCCTGACTTTC.

CDR3 DNA: TGTGCCAGTAGTATACTAGGACTAGCGGGAGGGACCTTAGCCAAAAACATTCAGTACTTC. Amino acids: CASSILGLAGGTLAKNIQYF. This chain connects TRBV19 to TRBJ2-4; TRBD2 aligns across 15 bases. The J segment lost 0 bases and the V segment lost 2 bases, leaving 8 bases of the junction unmatched. This CDR3 has 20 amino acids. The germline V gene has CDR1 LNHDA and CDR2 SQIVND (reference sequence). The whole variable domain, remainder taken from reference TRBV19 and TRBJ2-4, is DGGITQSPKYLFRKEGQNVTLSCEQNLNHDAMYWYRQDPGQGLRLIYYSQIVNDFQKGDIAEGYSVSREKKESFPLTVTSAQKNPTAFYLCASSILGLAGGTLAKNIQYFGAGTRLSVL.

This chain joins TRBV6-5 and TRBJ2-2; 7 bases align to TRBD1. The CDR3 is 14 residues long. Germline V gene data show CDR1 as MNHEY and CDR2 as SVGAGI. Trimming took 4 bases from V and 5 from J; bases not matched to a gene: 4. The CDR3 coding sequence is TGTGCCAGCAGTTCCGGACAGGTTACCGGGGAGCTGTTTTTT. It is translated as CASSSGQVTGELFF.

The chain's CDR3 is CAWRTPGTGTSGANVLTF. CDR3 nucleotides: TGTGCCTGGAGAACTCCCGGGACAGGGACGTCTGGGGCCAACGTCCTGACTTTC. The chain links TRBV30 to TRBJ2-6, with 9 nucleotides matching TRBD1. CDR1 is GTSNPN, CDR2 SVGIG, per germline (reference sequence). This CDR3 has 18 amino acids. V was clipped by 3 bases and J by 1 base; unmatched bases: 10. The whole variable domain, remainder taken from reference TRBV30 and TRBJ2-6, is SQTIHQWPATLVQPVGSPLSLECTVEGTSNPNLYWYRQAAGRGLQLLFYSVGIGQISSEVPQNLSASRPQDRQFILSSKKLLLSDSGFYLCAWRTPGTGTSGANVLTFGAGSRLTVL.

The gene calls are TRBV19 and TRBJ2-3; D uncertain. The CDR3 is 15 amino acids. Germline lookup yields CDR1 LNHDA and CDR2 SQIVND (reference sequence). V shed 5 bases and J shed 5 bases, with 17 bases lying between them. The CDR3 bases are TGTGCCAGTAGTTCCACTGGTATTGTAAGAGATACGCAGTATTTT. It yields the protein CASSSTGIVRDTQYF.

The chain uses TRBV7-6 and TRBJ2-1; 12 positions agree with TRBD2. This CDR3 has 22 residues. Germline V gives CDR1 SGHVS, CDR2 FNYEAQ. The V and J ends lost 4 bases and 4 bases, in that order; junction bases with no gene match: 23. The CDR3 DNA is TGTGCCAGCAGCTCGGTAGGACCTGGGACTAGCGGGTCACCGAACCTTTACAATGAGCAGTTCTTC. Protein product: CASSSVGPGTSGSPNLYNEQFF.

This sequence joins TRBV5-1 and TRBJ1-2; weak D call: TRBD1 (5 bases). CDR3 length equals 15 residues. The V gene's germline CDR1 is SGHRS and CDR2 YFSETQ. V shed 3 bases and J shed 2 bases, with 14 bases lying between them. DNA of the CDR3: TGCGCCAGCAGCTCACCGGACACAGCGAACTATGGCTACACCTTC. Translation: CASSSPDTANYGYTF.

This clone has more than one count but fewer than ten. The CDR3 DNA reads as TGTGCCAGCAGTGAAGCCTTGACAGGCGCTGAAGCTTTCTTT. This translates into CASSEALTGAEAFF. The chain couples TRBV2 to TRBJ1-1; D possibly corresponds to TRBD1 (6 bases). The ends were cut back, 0 bases at V and 6 bases at J, with 11 bases in the middle. Germline V gene sequence: CDR1 SNHLY, CDR2 FYNNEI. CDR3 length: 14 amino acids.

The V call is TRBV3-1 (or the pseudogene TRBV3-2), the J call TRBJ1-2, with TRBD1 matching over 7 bases. The CDR3 consists of 15 residues. Germline V gives CDR1 LGHDT, CDR2 YNNKEL (reference sequence). The ends lost 0 bases at V and 0 bases at J; junction bases unmatched: 1. CDR3 in amino acids: CASSQEGTANYGYTF. The CDR3 DNA reads as TGTGCCAGCAGCCAAGAAGGGACAGCTAACTATGGCTACACCTTC.

The chain is built from TRBV19 and TRBJ1-1, with D unresolved. Germline lookup yields CDR1 LNHDA and CDR2 SQIVND (reference sequence). V was pared by 7 bases and J by 1 base, with 13 bases between. CDR3 length: 14 amino acids. The CDR3 here is CASTLDGRNTEAFF. CDR3 in DNA: TGTGCCAGTACTCTCGACGGTAGGAACACTGAAGCTTTCTTT.

The chain uses TRBV6-1 and TRBJ1-2, with TRBD1 matching 8 bases. This CDR3 comprises 16 residues. The V and J ends lost 0 bases and 4 bases, in that order; junction bases with no gene match: 7. Germline-derived CDR1 and CDR2 are MNHNS and SASEGT. The CDR3 DNA follows: TGTGCCAGCAGTGAAGCAGTCGGGACAGGAGGCTATGGCTACACCTTC. It is translated as CASSEAVGTGGYGYTF.

The genes are TRBV5-1 and TRBJ1-1; D unclear. Per the germline V gene, CDR1 is SGHRS and CDR2 is YFSETQ. This CDR3 has 15 residues. V dropped 0 bases and J dropped 5 bases, with 14 bases sitting between them. Here the CDR3 reads CASSLVPETGTEAFF. The CDR3, as DNA: TGCGCCAGCAGCTTGGTACCGGAGACGGGGACTGAAGCTTTCTTT.

The chain employs TRBV21-1 and TRBJ2-2; TRBD1 is taken as the D call from the table, unchecked against the DNA. TRBV21-1 is classified as a pseudogene. This CDR3 contains 18 residues. The CDR3 loop is CASSKDRTGTVNTGELFF. CDR3 nucleotides: TGTGCCAGCAGCAAAGATAGGACGGGGACAGTGAACACCGGGGAGCTGTTTTTT.

J is TRBJ2-6 and V is TRBV5-1; no firm D call. The CDR3 runs to 18 residues. Germline CDR1 reads SGHRS; CDR2 reads YFSETQ. Trimming took 2 bases from V and 1 from J, leaving 16 bases between them. The CDR3 spells CASSFLLQLPSGANVLTF. The DNA for the CDR3 is TGCGCCAGCAGCTTTTTACTACAGCTTCCTTCTGGGGCCAACGTCCTGACTTTC.

CDR3 in DNA: TGTGCCAGCAGCTTAAGGACCACGAACACCGGGGAGCTGTTTTTT. Translating gives CASSLRTTNTGELFF. V and J are TRBV7-6 and TRBJ2-2; D not certain. The germline V gene encodes CDR1 SGHVS and CDR2 FNYEAQ. V dropped 2 bases and J dropped 0 bases, with 7 bases sitting between them. The CDR3 has 15 amino acids.

This clone was counted a single time. The chain carries TRBV28 and TRBJ1-2, with TRBD1 identical over 8 bases. The CDR3 spans 13 residues. Trimming took 4 bases from V and 8 from J; bases not matched to a gene: 6. Looked up from germline, CDR1 is MDHEN and CDR2 is SYDVKM. CDR3 protein: CASSSGQGFGYTF. The CDR3 region has the DNA TGTGCCAGCAGTTCCGGACAGGGATTCGGCTACACCTTC.

The chain links TRBV4-2 to TRBJ1-2; D remains ambiguous. The CDR3 is 14 amino acids. Germline V gene sequence: CDR1 LGHNA, CDR2 YNFKEQ. V was trimmed by 2 bases and J by 4 bases, leaving 11 bases between them. The CDR3 sequence: CASSQTDGRYGYTF. The DNA for the CDR3 is TGTGCCAGCAGCCAAACTGACGGGCGCTATGGCTACACCTTC.

This clone was picked up one time. The V call is TRBV6-5, the J call TRBJ2-7, with D perhaps matching TRBD2 (6 bases). The CDR3 sequence is 16 residues long. V lost 2 bases to trimming and J lost 3 bases, with 17 bases between them. Germline CDR1 and CDR2: MNHEY and SVGAGI. The CDR3 sequence: CASSYGTPASDYEQYF. DNA for the CDR3: TGTGCCAGCAGTTACGGGACTCCTGCAAGCGACTACGAGCAGTACTTC.

This clone has just a few counts. The V gene is TRBV30, the J gene TRBJ1-2; D ambiguous. The V gene lost 0 bases and the J gene lost 10 bases, with 18 bases spanning the gap. This CDR3 contains 14 residues. The V gene's germline CDR1 is GTSNPN and CDR2 SVGIG (reference sequence). DNA for the CDR3: TGTGCCTGGAGTGTACCCCCTCAGACAAGACACTACACCTTC. Translation gives CAWSVPPQTRHYTF.

This clone has just one count. This chain connects TRBV6-4 to TRBJ1-1, with D possibly matching TRBD1 (5 bases). From germline, CDR1 is MRHNA and CDR2 SNTAGT. The V end lost 6 bases, the J end lost 1 base, and 12 bases lay between the germline ends. CDR3 length equals 14 residues. In nucleotides, the CDR3 is TGTGCCAGCAGCCCGTCTGGGGCGAACACTGAAGCTTTCTTT. Translation gives CASSPSGANTEAFF.

The chain combines TRBV27 with TRBJ2-3; 7 bases fit TRBD2. With 9 bases clipped from V and 3 bases from J, the junction kept 6 bases outside the gene matches. Germline V gene data show CDR1 as MNHEY and CDR2 as SMNVEV (reference sequence). The CDR3 loop spans 13 amino acids. The CDR3 nucleotides read TGTGCCAGTAGTGGGGAGGGAACAGATACGCAGTATTTT. This gives the protein CASSGEGTDTQYF.

The chain joins TRBV7-6 to TRBJ2-3, with 8 bases lining up with TRBD2. Trimming took 2 bases from V and 2 from J; bases not matched to a gene: 9. CDR1 SGHVS and CDR2 FNYEAQ come from the germline V gene. The CDR3 extends over 17 amino acids. The CDR3 region has the DNA TGTGCCAGCAGCTTATCCGGACTAGCCGGGTCCACAGATACGCAGTATTTT. Encoded protein: CASSLSGLAGSTDTQYF.

This clone was counted a few times. The chain uses TRBV9 and TRBJ1-2; TRBD1 aligns across 12 bases. Trimming took 4 bases from V and 4 from J; bases not matched to a gene: 8. In germline, CDR1 is SGDLS, CDR2 YYNGEE. The CDR3 is 16 amino acids. The DNA for the CDR3 is TGTGCCAGCAGCCAGAGTGGGACAGGGGGCGCCTATGGCTACACCTTC. Its translation: CASSQSGTGGAYGYTF.

The chain couples TRBV7-9 to TRBJ2-3; tentative D call: TRBD2 (5 bases). This CDR3 has 16 amino acids. Trimming shortened V by 4 bases and J by 4 bases, and 18 bases separated the two germline ends. Germline V gene lookup returns CDR1 SEHNR and CDR2 FQNEAQ (reference sequence). CDR3: CASSSPRRGRADTQYF. In DNA form, the CDR3 reads TGTGCCAGCAGCTCGCCTCGCCGGGGAAGAGCAGATACGCAGTATTTT.